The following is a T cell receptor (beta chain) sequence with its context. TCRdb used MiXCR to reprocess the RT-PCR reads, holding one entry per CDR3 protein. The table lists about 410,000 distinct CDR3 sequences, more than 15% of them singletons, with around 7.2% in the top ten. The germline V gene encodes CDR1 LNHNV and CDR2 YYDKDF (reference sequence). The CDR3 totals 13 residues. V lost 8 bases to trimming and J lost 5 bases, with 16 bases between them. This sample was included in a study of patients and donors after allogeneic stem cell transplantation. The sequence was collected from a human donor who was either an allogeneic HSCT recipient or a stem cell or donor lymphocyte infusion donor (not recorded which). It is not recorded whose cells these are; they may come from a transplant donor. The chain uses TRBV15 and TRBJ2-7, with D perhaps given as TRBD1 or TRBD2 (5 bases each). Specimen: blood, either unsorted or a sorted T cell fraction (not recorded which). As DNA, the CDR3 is TGTGCCACCCGAGGGGTTATGAAGAACGAGCAGTACTTC. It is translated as CATRGVMKNEQYF. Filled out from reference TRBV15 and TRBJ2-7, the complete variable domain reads DAMVIQNPRYQVTQFGKPVTLSCSQTLNHNVMYWYQQKSSQAPKLLFHYYDKDFNNEADTPDNFQSRRPNTSFCFLDIRSPGLGDTAMYLCATRGVMKNEQYFGPGTRLTVT.